These T cell receptor beta chains were read from a single sample in a study of CD8 T cells in Susac syndrome. TCRdb recomputed calls from the immunoSEQ multiplex PCR reads with MiXCR, one row per CDR3 protein. Of approximately 120,000 distinct CDR3 sequences in the sample, 92% were seen once. The material sequenced was CD4+ T cells from PBMCs. These receptors were taken from a human donor in good health. Both conserved end residues are part of each CDR3. The order of the fields is J gene, V gene, clone size, D gene, CDR3 protein, CDR3 DNA. D genes are given only for firm matches. Clone size, where shown, is once, few, many, or a class for clones that have expanded.

J: TRBJ1-1
V: TRBV7-2
size: once
D: NA
CDR3: CASSPRTANTEAFF
DNA: TGTGCCAGCAGCCCCAGGACAGCCAACACTGAAGCTTTCTTT

J: TRBJ2-5
V: TRBV7-2
size: NA
D: NA
CDR3: CASTLTGGGEYQYF
DNA: TGTGCCAGCACCCTTACCGGGGGCGGCGAATACCAGTACTTC

J: TRBJ1-5
V: TRBV3-1
size: NA
D: TRBD1
CDR3: CASSHDRDQPQHF
DNA: TGTGCCAGCAGCCATGACAGGGACCAGCCCCAGCATTTT

J: TRBJ2-7
V: TRBV20-1
size: NA
D: TRBD2
CDR3: CSAPPGRGGEQYF
DNA: TGCAGTGCTCCACCGGGTAGGGGAGGGGAGCAGTACTTC

J: TRBJ1-5
V: TRBV20-1
size: NA
D: NA
CDR3: CSASLGSNQPQHF
DNA: TGCAGTGCTAGTTTGGGGAGCAATCAGCCCCAGCATTTT

J: TRBJ2-1
V: TRBV7-9
size: NA
D: NA
CDR3: CASSLASTSYNEQFF
DNA: TGTGCCAGCAGCTTAGCTTCAACCTCCTACAATGAGCAGTTCTTC

J: TRBJ2-7
V: TRBV5-1
size: NA
D: NA
CDR3: CASRPGGDLYEQYF
DNA: TGCGCCAGCAGACCGGGCGGGGACCTCTACGAGCAGTACTTC

J: TRBJ1-4
V: TRBV13
size: NA
D: TRBD1
CDR3: CASSFNRGHEKLFF
DNA: TGTGCCAGCAGCTTCAACAGGGGTCATGAAAAACTGTTTTTT

J: TRBJ2-3
V: TRBV20-1
size: NA
D: TRBD2
CDR3: CSASPGLAGGLTQYF
DNA: TGCAGTGCTAGTCCAGGACTAGCGGGAGGCCTGACGCAGTATTTT

J: TRBJ2-1
V: TRBV7-2
size: NA
D: TRBD2
CDR3: CASSQGGLAGASYNEQFF
DNA: TGTGCCAGCAGCCAGGGGGGACTAGCGGGAGCCTCCTACAATGAGCAGTTCTTC

J: TRBJ2-7
V: TRBV7-9
size: NA
D: TRBD2
CDR3: CASSYSGKGYEQYF
DNA: TGTGCCAGCAGCTATAGCGGGAAGGGTTACGAGCAGTACTTC

J: TRBJ1-1
V: TRBV19
size: NA
D: NA
CDR3: CASSIAGDTEAFF
DNA: TGTGCCAGTAGTATAGCTGGGGACACTGAAGCTTTCTTT

J: TRBJ2-3
V: TRBV7-2
size: NA
D: TRBD2
CDR3: CASSFGRLAGDTQYF
DNA: TGTGCCAGCAGCTTCGGAAGACTAGCGGGAGATACGCAGTATTTT

J: TRBJ2-3
V: TRBV3-1
size: NA
D: NA
CDR3: CASSQELWGKTDTQYF
DNA: TGTGCCAGCAGCCAAGAACTTTGGGGGAAAACAGATACGCAGTATTTT

J: TRBJ2-1
V: TRBV4-1
size: NA
D: NA
CDR3: CASSPYLSSSYNEQFF
DNA: TGCGCCAGCAGCCCTTATTTGAGCAGCTCCTACAATGAGCAGTTCTTC

J: TRBJ1-2
V: TRBV29-1
size: NA
D: TRBD1
CDR3: CSVVTGVLGGYTF
DNA: TGCAGCGTTGTCACAGGGGTGCTGGGTGGCTACACCTTC

J: TRBJ2-2
V: TRBV5-1
size: NA
D: TRBD1
CDR3: CASSITGGTGELFF
DNA: TGCGCCAGCAGCATCACAGGGGGCACCGGGGAGCTGTTTTTT

J: TRBJ1-1
V: TRBV20-1
size: once
D: NA
CDR3: CSAIGPNEVFF
DNA: TGCAGTGCTATTGGACCCAATGAAGTTTTCTTT

J: TRBJ2-7
V: TRBV14
size: NA
D: NA
CDR3: CASSQVRARDEQYF
DNA: TGTGCCAGCAGCCAAGTCAGGGCCCGGGACGAGCAGTACTTC

J: TRBJ1-1
V: TRBV10-3
size: NA
D: NA
CDR3: CAISDSLGNTEAFF
DNA: TGTGCCATCAGTGACTCATTGGGGAACACTGAAGCTTTCTTT

J: TRBJ1-2
V: TRBV29-1
size: NA
D: NA
CDR3: CSVEPIWDYGYTF
DNA: TGCAGCGTTGAACCCATTTGGGACTATGGCTACACCTTC

J: TRBJ1-1
V: TRBV7-8
size: once
D: TRBD1
CDR3: CASSLAARGVSAEAFF
DNA: TGTGCCAGCAGCTTAGCGGCCAGGGGGGTCTCGGCTGAAGCTTTCTTT

J: TRBJ2-5
V: TRBV7-2
size: NA
D: NA
CDR3: CASSLQPPEAQYF
DNA: TGTGCCAGCAGCTTACAGCCGCCCGAGGCCCAGTACTTC

J: TRBJ1-4
V: TRBV7-2
size: NA
D: NA
CDR3: CASSLVSFNEKLFF
DNA: TGTGCCAGCAGCTTAGTCAGCTTTAATGAAAAACTGTTTTTT

J: TRBJ2-1
V: TRBV6-5
size: NA
D: NA
CDR3: CASSQTFTRSDEQFF
DNA: TGTGCCAGCAGTCAGACCTTTACTAGAAGCGATGAGCAGTTCTTC

J: TRBJ2-5
V: TRBV19
size: NA
D: NA
CDR3: CASRDRGAGETQYF
DNA: TGTGCCAGTAGGGATCGGGGGGCAGGAGAGACCCAGTACTTC

J: TRBJ1-1
V: TRBV29-1
size: NA
D: NA
CDR3: CSFSARVNTEAFF
DNA: TGCAGCTTCTCGGCCCGGGTGAACACTGAAGCTTTCTTT

J: TRBJ1-5
V: TRBV27
size: NA
D: NA
CDR3: CASSFPGSNQPQHF
DNA: TGTGCCAGCAGTTTTCCGGGAAGCAATCAGCCCCAGCATTTT

J: TRBJ1-1
V: TRBV5-6
size: NA
D: NA
CDR3: CASSLAALNTEAFF
DNA: TGTGCCAGCAGCTTGGCCGCCTTGAACACTGAAGCTTTCTTT

J: TRBJ2-6
V: TRBV21-1
size: NA
D: NA
CDR3: CASDAGDAGANVLTF
DNA: TGTGCCAGTGATGCGGGGGACGCTGGGGCCAACGTCCTGACTTTC

J: TRBJ2-5
V: TRBV4-1
size: NA
D: NA
CDR3: CASSLSGTPETQYF
DNA: TGCGCCAGCAGCCTTTCCGGGACCCCAGAGACCCAGTACTTC

J: TRBJ2-5
V: TRBV12-3/TRBV12-4
size: NA
D: NA
CDR3: CASSSSATQYF
DNA: TGTGCCAGCAGTTCGAGTGCGACCCAGTACTTC

J: TRBJ1-5
V: TRBV27
size: NA
D: NA
CDR3: CASSLSLPYSNQPQHF
DNA: TGTGCCAGCAGTTTATCCCTTCCTTATAGCAATCAGCCCCAGCATTTT

J: TRBJ2-2
V: TRBV4-3
size: NA
D: NA
CDR3: CASSRKLGQVAGELFF
DNA: TGCGCCAGCAGCCGGAAACTCGGTCAAGTGGCCGGGGAGCTGTTTTTT

J: TRBJ2-1
V: TRBV4-2
size: NA
D: TRBD2
CDR3: CASSREGREGSYNEQFF
DNA: TGTGCCAGCAGCCGAGAAGGGAGGGAGGGCTCCTACAATGAGCAGTTCTTC

J: TRBJ1-5
V: TRBV7-2
size: NA
D: TRBD1
CDR3: CASRSRGGGNQPQHF
DNA: TGTGCCAGCAGGTCCAGGGGGGGAGGCAATCAGCCCCAGCATTTT

J: TRBJ1-6
V: TRBV19
size: NA
D: NA
CDR3: CASSIRGQQNSPLHF
DNA: TGTGCCAGTAGTATACGTGGACAGCAGAATTCACCCCTCCACTTT

J: TRBJ2-5
V: TRBV9
size: NA
D: NA
CDR3: CASSGGPGPWETQYF
DNA: TGTGCCAGCAGCGGTGGACCAGGCCCATGGGAGACCCAGTACTTC

J: TRBJ2-7
V: TRBV12-3/TRBV12-4
size: NA
D: NA
CDR3: CASSLAASYEQYF
DNA: TGTGCCAGCAGTTTAGCCGCGAGCTACGAGCAGTACTTC

J: TRBJ1-4
V: TRBV7-2
size: NA
D: NA
CDR3: CASSLVSGPDEKLFF
DNA: TGTGCCAGCAGCTTAGTGTCGGGGCCCGATGAAAAACTGTTTTTT

J: TRBJ1-1
V: TRBV19
size: NA
D: NA
CDR3: CASSPSRAMNTEAFF
DNA: TGTGCCAGTAGTCCGAGCAGGGCCATGAACACTGAAGCTTTCTTT

J: TRBJ2-7
V: TRBV2
size: few
D: TRBD2
CDR3: CASRLPGLGPEQYF
DNA: TGTGCCAGCAGACTACCGGGACTAGGTCCTGAGCAGTACTTC

J: TRBJ2-3
V: TRBV27
size: NA
D: NA
CDR3: CASSLYGGGTDTQYF
DNA: TGTGCCAGCAGTTTATATGGCGGTGGCACAGATACGCAGTATTTT

J: TRBJ1-2
V: TRBV7-2
size: NA
D: TRBD1
CDR3: CASSLVTGGASYYGYTF
DNA: TGTGCCAGCAGCTTAGTCACAGGGGGCGCAAGTTACTATGGCTACACCTTC

J: TRBJ2-1
V: TRBV9
size: NA
D: NA
CDR3: CASSVRFGNEQFF
DNA: TGTGCCAGCAGCGTCCGTTTCGGCAATGAGCAGTTCTTC

J: TRBJ2-7
V: TRBV11-2
size: NA
D: NA
CDR3: CASSLARSYEQYF
DNA: TGTGCCAGCAGCCTAGCGAGATCCTACGAGCAGTACTTC

J: TRBJ2-1
V: TRBV11-2
size: NA
D: TRBD2
CDR3: CASSPNGGASYNEQFF
DNA: TGTGCCAGCAGCCCGAACGGGGGGGCCTCCTACAATGAGCAGTTCTTC

J: TRBJ2-1
V: TRBV23-1
size: NA
D: TRBD1
CDR3: CASSQSGDRGPYNEQFF
DNA: TGCGCCAGCAGTCAATCGGGAGACAGGGGCCCCTACAATGAGCAGTTCTTC

J: TRBJ2-2
V: TRBV19
size: NA
D: TRBD1
CDR3: CASSSGGGQAANTGELFF
DNA: TGTGCCAGTAGTAGTGGGGGTGGACAGGCCGCGAACACCGGGGAGCTGTTTTTT

J: TRBJ2-1
V: TRBV7-8
size: NA
D: NA
CDR3: CASSAGPDGGEQFF
DNA: TGTGCCAGCAGCGCCGGTCCCGATGGGGGTGAGCAGTTCTTC

J: TRBJ1-2
V: TRBV3-1
size: NA
D: NA
CDR3: CASSQVLGTGPGYTF
DNA: TGTGCCAGCAGCCAAGTTTTGGGAACAGGGCCCGGCTACACCTTC

J: TRBJ1-1
V: TRBV29-1
size: NA
D: NA
CDR3: CSGTRDTQGNTEAFF
DNA: TGCAGCGGTACCAGAGACACCCAGGGGAACACTGAAGCTTTCTTT

J: TRBJ2-5
V: TRBV18
size: NA
D: NA
CDR3: CASSHRQSQETQYF
DNA: TGTGCCAGCTCACACAGACAGAGCCAAGAGACCCAGTACTTC